One T cell receptor beta chain is described in this entry. This receptor's antigen is unknown. Per-base qualities were not stored, and no clone one base away is much larger. These data belong to a study of graft-versus-host responses after intestinal transplantation (dated by TCRdb to the early 2020s). Looking at the study overall: Recipients received multivisceral, liver-intestinal, or isolated intestinal transplants. Every recipient was given anti-thymocyte globulin induction, followed by about three years of maintenance tacrolimus and steroids. Bulk TCR-beta CDR3 sequencing was used to track graft-versus-host and host-versus-graft alloreactive T cell clones in the graft, circulation and bone marrow after intestinal transplantation. To identify alloreactive clones, pre-transplant mixed lymphocyte reaction products were sequenced and compared with unstimulated pre-transplant donor and recipient T cells. The cohort enrolled fewer than 25 intestinal transplant recipients including one retransplant, and a few patients lacking pretransplant specimens were excluded. A peak of at least 4% donor T cells among recipient peripheral blood mononuclear cells was the definition used for donor T cell macrochimerism. Rather than going through the commercial service, samples from three later patients were sequenced in-house on an Illumina MiSeq and processed with MiXCR.

Overall results and qualifications from the work: The conclusions were limited by the relatively low number and heterogeneity of the intestinal transplant patients. GvH clones turned up in recipient bone marrow, with some appearing earlier in ileal mucosa or blood, a pattern consistent with an intestinal mucosal origin. High GvH to HvG T cell clonal ratios were observed in the allografts of patients with donor T cell macrochimerism. Early after transplant, peak levels of circulating GvH clones were found to be associated with declines in HvG clones.

Library construction relied on the immunoSEQ multiplex PCR assay. For most patients, genomic DNA was isolated with the Qiagen DNeasy Blood and Tissue Kit and shipped frozen to Adaptive Biotechnologies for TCR sequencing. High-throughput TCR-beta CDR3 sequencing of genomic DNA from most patients was performed by Adaptive Biotechnologies. In the authors' own workflow: Adaptive's ImmunoSEQ software supplied the TCR sequencing data for 18 patients, while MiXCR and VDJtools were used to process a few other patients. To correct CD4 versus CD8 sorting errors, sequences present in both subsets at a frequency ratio below 5:1 were removed. CDR3 nucleotide sequences shared by donor and recipient were removed because the origin of these sequences could not be assigned. Alloreactive clones required at least 2-fold expansion over unstimulated cells and minimum CFSE-low frequency of 0.002% (template counts) or 0.001% (read counts). A clone was considered mappable if detected in the sequenced pre-transplant spleen, lymph node, or MLR CFSE-low populations of the donor or recipient. Cumulative frequency of alloreactive clones was calculated as a percentage of all sequences weighted by copy number. TCRdb provides this immuneACCESS table in a form limited to in-frame rearrangements. Some clones are lacking; in checked studies, under half of them reflect an unresolved V gene, and why the rest are absent is not known. V and J calls and clone size are as listed in that table; D and trimming were resolved from the DNA. For this sample the table gives roughly 51,000 clones, of which around 92% were detected only once. The ten largest clones add up to 0.5% to 0.7% of the sample.

The time point label corresponds to: cells obtained before transplantation from donor or recipient. CD3+CD4+ and CD3+CD8+ populations were FACS-sorted from unstimulated pre-transplant donor and recipient cells taken from spleen or lymph nodes. The CDR3 sequence holds 13 residues, the cysteine and phenylalanine included. Kept here is only the CDR3 DNA, which spans 39 bases and is read in frame from base 1. Trimming costs V 2 bases and J 2 bases, and their ends lie 8 bases apart. CDR1 and CDR2 were assigned from the germline V gene as SGHRS and YFSETQ. This receptor was obtained from a human donor who was the organ donor for an intestinal transplant. The rearranged segments are TRBV5-1 and TRBJ2-7, with no reliable assignment of the D segment. The material sequenced was unstimulated CD4+ T cells sorted from spleen or lymph node cells, taken before transplant. The CDR3 sequence is CASSLGRTYEQYF. The DNA is as follows: TGCGCCAGCAGCTTAGGCAGGACCTACGAGCAGTACTTC.